This T cell receptor (beta chain) was sequenced for a study of Ad26.COV2.S vaccination and SARS-CoV-2 variants. TCRdb's copy holds only in-frame clones and misses some; the assay was immunoSEQ multiplex PCR. Counted here are around 350,000 clones, about 91% occurring once; the ten biggest clones make up roughly 3.9%. Study-level points and caveats: Vaccine and placebo recipients had similar non-spike TCR breadth. Total T cell responses, in the TCR breadth and depth analyses, may have been underestimated. Marked by substantial breadth, spike-specific CD8+ and CD4+ T cell responses were reportedly seen after vaccination. Spike-specific TCR breadth was greater after Ad26.COV2.S than placebo.

Notes on this clone: Its antigen is still unknown.

The CDR3 loop spans 14 amino acids. After removal of 7 bases from V and 3 bases from J, the junction contained 12 bases not matched to a gene. Germline lookup yields CDR1 SQVTM and CDR2 ANQGSEA. The source material was peripheral blood, sampled after recovery from COVID-19. This TCR came from a human donor who had recovered from COVID-19. The V gene is TRBV29-1, the J gene TRBJ2-7, with 7 positions matching TRBD1. In nucleotides, the CDR3 is TGCAGCGCTAGAAAAACAGGGGTAGGCTACGAGCAGTACTTC. Translated: CSARKTGVGYEQYF.